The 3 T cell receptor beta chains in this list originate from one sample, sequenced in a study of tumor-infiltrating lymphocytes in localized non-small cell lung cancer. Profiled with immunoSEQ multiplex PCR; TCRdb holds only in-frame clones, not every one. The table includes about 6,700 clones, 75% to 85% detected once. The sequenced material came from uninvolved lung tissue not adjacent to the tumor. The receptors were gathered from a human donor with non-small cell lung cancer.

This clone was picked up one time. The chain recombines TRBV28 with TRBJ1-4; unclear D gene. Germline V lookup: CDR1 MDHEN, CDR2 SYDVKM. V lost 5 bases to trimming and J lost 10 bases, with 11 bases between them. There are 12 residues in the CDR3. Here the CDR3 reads CASSPPRGKLFF. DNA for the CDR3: TGTGCCAGCAGTCCCCCCCGGGGAAAACTGTTTTTT.

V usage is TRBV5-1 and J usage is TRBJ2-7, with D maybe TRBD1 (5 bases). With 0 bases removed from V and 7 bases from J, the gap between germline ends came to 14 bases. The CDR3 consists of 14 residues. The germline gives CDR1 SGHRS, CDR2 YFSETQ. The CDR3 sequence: CASSLAGQGWEQYF. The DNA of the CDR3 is TGCGCCAGCAGCTTGGCGGGTCAGGGCTGGGAGCAGTACTTC. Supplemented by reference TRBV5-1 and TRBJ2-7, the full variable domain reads KAGVTQTPRYLIKTRGQQVTLSCSPISGHRSVSWYQQTPGQGLQFLFEYFSETQRNKGNFPGRFSGRQFSNSRSEMNVSTLELGDSALYLCASSLAGQGWEQYFGPGTRLTVT.

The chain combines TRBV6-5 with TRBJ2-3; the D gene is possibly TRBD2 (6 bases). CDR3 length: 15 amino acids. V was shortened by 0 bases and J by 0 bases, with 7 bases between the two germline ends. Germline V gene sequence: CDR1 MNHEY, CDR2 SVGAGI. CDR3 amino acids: CASSYSAGSTDTQYF. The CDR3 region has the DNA TGTGCCAGCAGTTACTCGGCGGGAAGCACAGATACGCAGTATTTT.